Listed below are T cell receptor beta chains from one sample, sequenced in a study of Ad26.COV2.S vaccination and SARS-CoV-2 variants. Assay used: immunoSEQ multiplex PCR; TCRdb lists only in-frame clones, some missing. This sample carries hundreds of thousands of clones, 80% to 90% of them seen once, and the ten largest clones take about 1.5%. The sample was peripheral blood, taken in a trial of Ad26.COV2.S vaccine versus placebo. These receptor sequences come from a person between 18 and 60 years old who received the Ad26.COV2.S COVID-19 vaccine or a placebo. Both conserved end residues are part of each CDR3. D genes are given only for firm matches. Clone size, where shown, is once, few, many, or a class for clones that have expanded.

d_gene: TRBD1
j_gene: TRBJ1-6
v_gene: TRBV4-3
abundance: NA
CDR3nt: TGCGCCAGCAGCCAAGAGACAGGGGGTTTGAGGAGTTCACCCCTCCACTTT
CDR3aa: CASSQETGGLRSSPLHF

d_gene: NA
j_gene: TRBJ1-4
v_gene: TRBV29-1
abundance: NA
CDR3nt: TGCAGCGTTGATCCCTGGGGGGCCGGTGAAAAACTGTTTTTT
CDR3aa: CSVDPWGAGEKLFF

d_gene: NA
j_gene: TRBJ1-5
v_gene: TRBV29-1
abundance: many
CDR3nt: TGCAGCGTTCGGGACAGCAATCAGCCCCAGCATTTT
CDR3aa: CSVRDSNQPQHF

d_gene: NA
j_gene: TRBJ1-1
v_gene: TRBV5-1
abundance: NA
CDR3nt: TGCGCCAGCAGCTTGGACGTGGTGGGGAACACTGAAGCTTTCTTT
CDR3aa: CASSLDVVGNTEAFF

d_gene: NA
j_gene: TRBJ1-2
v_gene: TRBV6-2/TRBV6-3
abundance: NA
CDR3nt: TGTGCCAGCAGCCCGATTGACCGTTTAGGATATGGCTACACCTTC
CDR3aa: CASSPIDRLGYGYTF

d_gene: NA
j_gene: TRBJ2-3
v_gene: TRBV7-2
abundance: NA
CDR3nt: TGTGCCAGCAGCCCCGGACAGACTAGCACAGATACGCAGTATTTT
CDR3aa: CASSPGQTSTDTQYF

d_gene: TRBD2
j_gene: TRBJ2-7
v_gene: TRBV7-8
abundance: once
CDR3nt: TGTGCCAGCAGCCTCCGACTAGCGGGAGGTTCCAGCTCCTACGAGCAGTACTTC
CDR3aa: CASSLRLAGGSSSYEQYF

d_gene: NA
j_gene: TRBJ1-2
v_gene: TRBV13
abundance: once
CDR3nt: TGTGCCAGCAGCTTAGGGCTGGACTTAGTCTTC
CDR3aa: CASSLGLDLVF

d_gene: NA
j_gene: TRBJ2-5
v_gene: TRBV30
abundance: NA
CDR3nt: TGTGCCTGGACAAGGGGGACATACCAAGAGACCCAGTACTTC
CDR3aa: CAWTRGTYQETQYF

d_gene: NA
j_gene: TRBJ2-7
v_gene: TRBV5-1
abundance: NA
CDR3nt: TGCGCCAGCAGCTTGGCCGGACCCGCCTACGAGCAGTACTTC
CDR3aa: CASSLAGPAYEQYF

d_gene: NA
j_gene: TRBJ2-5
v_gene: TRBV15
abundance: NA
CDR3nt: TGTGCCACCTGTCAGGGGGGGAGAGAGACCCAGTACTTC
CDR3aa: CATCQGGRETQYF

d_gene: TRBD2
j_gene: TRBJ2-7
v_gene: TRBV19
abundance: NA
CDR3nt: TGTGCCAGTAGTATAAGGACTAGCGGTACCTACGAGCAGTACTTC
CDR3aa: CASSIRTSGTYEQYF

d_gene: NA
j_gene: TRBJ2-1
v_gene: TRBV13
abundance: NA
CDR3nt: TGTGCCAGCAGCTCAGAACAGGGCTACAATGAGCAGTTCTTC
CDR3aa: CASSSEQGYNEQFF

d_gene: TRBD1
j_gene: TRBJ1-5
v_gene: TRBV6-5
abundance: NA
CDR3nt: TGTGCCAGCAGTTTAGGCCAGGGGGTGGGTCAGCCCCAGCATTTT
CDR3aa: CASSLGQGVGQPQHF

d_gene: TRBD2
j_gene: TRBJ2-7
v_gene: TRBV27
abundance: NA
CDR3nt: TGTGCCAGCAGTCGTAGCGGGAGGGTTAGCGAGCAGTACTTC
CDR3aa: CASSRSGRVSEQYF

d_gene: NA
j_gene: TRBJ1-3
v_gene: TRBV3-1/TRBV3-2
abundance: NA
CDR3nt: TGTGCCAGCAGCCAAGACCCCACCAGGGTCTCTGGAAACACCATATATTTT
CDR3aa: CASSQDPTRVSGNTIYF

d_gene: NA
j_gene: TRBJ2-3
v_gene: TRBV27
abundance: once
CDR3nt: TGTGCCAGCAGTTTAACGGCGGGGAGCACAGATACGCAGTATTTT
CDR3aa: CASSLTAGSTDTQYF

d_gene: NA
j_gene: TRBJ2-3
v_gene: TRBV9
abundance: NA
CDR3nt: TGTGCCAGCAGCGTGGACTCAGCCGCAGATACGCAGTATTTT
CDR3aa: CASSVDSAADTQYF

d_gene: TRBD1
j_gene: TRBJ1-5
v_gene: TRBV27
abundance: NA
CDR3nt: TGTGCCAGCAGTTTGTATACAGGGGGACCGGGGCCCCAGCATTTT
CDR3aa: CASSLYTGGPGPQHF

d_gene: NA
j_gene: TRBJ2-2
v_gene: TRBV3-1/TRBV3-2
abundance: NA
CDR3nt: TGTGCCAGCAGCCCGAACACCGGGGAGCTGTTTTTT
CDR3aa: CASSPNTGELFF

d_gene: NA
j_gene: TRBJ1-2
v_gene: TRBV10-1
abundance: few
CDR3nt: TGCGCCAGCAGCCCTACACGCTATGGCTACACCTTC
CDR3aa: CASSPTRYGYTF

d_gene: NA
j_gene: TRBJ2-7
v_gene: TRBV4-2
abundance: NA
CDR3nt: TGTGCCAGCAGCCAAGATCGGGGAGCCTACGAGCAGTACTTC
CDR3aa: CASSQDRGAYEQYF

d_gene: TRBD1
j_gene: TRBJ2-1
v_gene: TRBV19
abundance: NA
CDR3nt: TGTGCCAGTAGTATGGACAGGGGAACTCTGGAGCAGTTCTTC
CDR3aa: CASSMDRGTLEQFF

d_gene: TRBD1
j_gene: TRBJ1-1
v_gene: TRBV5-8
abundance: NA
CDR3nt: TGTGCCAGCAGTTACAGGGGTCGGTACACTGAAGCTTTCTTT
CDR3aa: CASSYRGRYTEAFF

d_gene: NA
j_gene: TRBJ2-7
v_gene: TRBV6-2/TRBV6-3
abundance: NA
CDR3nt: TGTGCCAGCAGTTACAATTTTGACAACGTCTTCCATGGGGGCCCACTTTACGAGCAGTACTTC
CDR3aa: CASSYNFDNVFHGGPLYEQYF

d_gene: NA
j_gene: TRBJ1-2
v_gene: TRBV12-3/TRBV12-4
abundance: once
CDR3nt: TGTGCCAGCAGTCGGGGGCAGAACTATGGCTACACCTTC
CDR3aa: CASSRGQNYGYTF

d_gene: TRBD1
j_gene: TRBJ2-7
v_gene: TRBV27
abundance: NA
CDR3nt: TGTGCCAGCAGTCTAACAGGGGGAAGGCCCTACGAGCAGTACTTC
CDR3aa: CASSLTGGRPYEQYF

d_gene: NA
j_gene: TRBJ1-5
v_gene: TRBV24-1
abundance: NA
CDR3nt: TGTGCCACCAGCGACGGGAACTCGGGAGATCAGCCCCAGCATTTT
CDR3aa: CATSDGNSGDQPQHF

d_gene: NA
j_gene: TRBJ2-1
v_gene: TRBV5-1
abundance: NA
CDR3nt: TGCGCCAGCAGCTTGGGGGGAAATGAGCAGTTCTTC
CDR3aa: CASSLGGNEQFF

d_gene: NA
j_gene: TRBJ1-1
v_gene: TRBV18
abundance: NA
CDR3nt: TGTGCCAGCTCACCCAATGACGGGATTAGGGCTTTCTTT
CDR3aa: CASSPNDGIRAFF

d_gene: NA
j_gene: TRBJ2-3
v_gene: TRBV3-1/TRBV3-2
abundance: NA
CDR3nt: TGTGCCAGCAGCCAAGGACGGACAGAGACGCAGTATTTT
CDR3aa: CASSQGRTETQYF

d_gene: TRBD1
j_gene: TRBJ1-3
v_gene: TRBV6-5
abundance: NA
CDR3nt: TGTGCCAGCAGTTACTCGGGGGACAGCGTGGGAAACACCATATATTTT
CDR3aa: CASSYSGDSVGNTIYF

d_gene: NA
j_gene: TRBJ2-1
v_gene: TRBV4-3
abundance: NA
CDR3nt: TGCGCCAGCAGCCAAGCCCTTCGTTCGATCCATGAGCAGTTCTTC
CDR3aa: CASSQALRSIHEQFF

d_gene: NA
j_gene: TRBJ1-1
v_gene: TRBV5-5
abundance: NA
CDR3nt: TGTGCCAGCAGCCGGAGGACGGTGAACACTGAAGCTTTCTTT
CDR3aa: CASSRRTVNTEAFF

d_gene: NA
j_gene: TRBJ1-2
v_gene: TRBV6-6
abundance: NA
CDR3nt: TGTGCCAGCATCACGGGGACCCTAGGAGGTGGCTACACCTTC
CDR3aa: CASITGTLGGGYTF

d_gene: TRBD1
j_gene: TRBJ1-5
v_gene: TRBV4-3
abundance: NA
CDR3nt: TGCGCCAGCAGCCAAGATAACCTCGGGACAGGGCAGCCCCAGCATTTT
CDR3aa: CASSQDNLGTGQPQHF

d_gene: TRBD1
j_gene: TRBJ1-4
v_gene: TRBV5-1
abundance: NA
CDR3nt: TGCGCCAGCAGCCTAGGACAGGGGGCCGTTGAAAAACTGTTTTTT
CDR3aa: CASSLGQGAVEKLFF

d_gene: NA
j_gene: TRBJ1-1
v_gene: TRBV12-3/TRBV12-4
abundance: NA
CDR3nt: TGTGCCTCGGGACGGACGAACACTGAAGCTTTCTTT
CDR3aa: CASGRTNTEAFF

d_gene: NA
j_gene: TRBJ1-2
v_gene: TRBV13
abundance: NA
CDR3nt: TGTGCCAGCAGCGTCGGGACCTTGGCTGACTATGGCTACACCTTC
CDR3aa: CASSVGTLADYGYTF

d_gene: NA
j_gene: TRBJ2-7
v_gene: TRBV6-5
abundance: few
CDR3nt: TGTGCCAGCAGCCCGAGGACAGTCTACGAGCAGTACTTC
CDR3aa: CASSPRTVYEQYF

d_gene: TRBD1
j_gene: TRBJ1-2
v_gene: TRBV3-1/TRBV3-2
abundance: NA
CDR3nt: TGTGCCAGCAGCCAAGAGGGGACAGGGTCGGATGGCTACACCTTC
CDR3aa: CASSQEGTGSDGYTF

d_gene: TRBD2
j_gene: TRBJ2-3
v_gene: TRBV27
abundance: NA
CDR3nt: TGTGCCACCACCTCGGCGGGGGGGGTGGCAGATACGCAGTATTTT
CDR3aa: CATTSAGGVADTQYF

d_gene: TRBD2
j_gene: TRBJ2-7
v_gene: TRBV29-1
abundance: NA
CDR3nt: TGCAGCGTTGAAGATCTTCGACTAGCGGGAGGGACCATCCCCTACGAGCAGTACTTC
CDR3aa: CSVEDLRLAGGTIPYEQYF

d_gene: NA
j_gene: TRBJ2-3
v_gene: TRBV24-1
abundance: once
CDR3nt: TGTGCCACCAGTGATTTTCCCATCACAGATACGCAGTATTTT
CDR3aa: CATSDFPITDTQYF

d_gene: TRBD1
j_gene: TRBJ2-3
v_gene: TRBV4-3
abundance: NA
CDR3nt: TGCGCCAGCAGCCGAGGACAGGTCCAGGGAGATACGCAGTATTTT
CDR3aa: CASSRGQVQGDTQYF

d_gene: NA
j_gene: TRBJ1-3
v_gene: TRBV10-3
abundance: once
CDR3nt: TGTGCCATCAGTGAGGGTCTTGGGGTAAACACCATATATTTT
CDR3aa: CAISEGLGVNTIYF

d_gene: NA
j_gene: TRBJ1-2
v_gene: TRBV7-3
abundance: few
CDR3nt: TGTGCCAGCAGAGGGGATTCCGGCTACACCTTC
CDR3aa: CASRGDSGYTF

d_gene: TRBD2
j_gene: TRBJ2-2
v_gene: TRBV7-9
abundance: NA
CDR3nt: TGTGCCAGCAGCATGCCACTAGCGGTGGGCACCGGGGAGCTGTTTTTT
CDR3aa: CASSMPLAVGTGELFF